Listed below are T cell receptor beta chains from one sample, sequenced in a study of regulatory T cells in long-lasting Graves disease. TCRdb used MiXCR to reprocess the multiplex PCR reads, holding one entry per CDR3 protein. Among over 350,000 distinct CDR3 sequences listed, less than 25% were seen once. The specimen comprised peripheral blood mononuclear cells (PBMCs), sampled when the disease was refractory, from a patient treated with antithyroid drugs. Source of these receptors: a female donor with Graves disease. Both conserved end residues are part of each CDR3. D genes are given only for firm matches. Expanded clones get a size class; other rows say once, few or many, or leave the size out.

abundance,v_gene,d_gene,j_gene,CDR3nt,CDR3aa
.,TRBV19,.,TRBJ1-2,TGTGCCAGTAGTTTCGTCAGGGGCGGCTACACCTTC,CASSFVRGGYTF
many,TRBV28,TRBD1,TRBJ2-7,TGTGCCAGCAGTTTATCGATCTTTGGGGACAGGGGGCTATGGGAGCAGTACTTC,CASSLSIFGDRGLWEQYF
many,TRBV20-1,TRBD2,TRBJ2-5,TGCAGTGCTAGCCCCAGCGGGAGTGGAGAGACCCAGTACTTC,CSASPSGSGETQYF
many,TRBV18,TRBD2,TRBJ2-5,TGTGCCAGCTCACCAGCTAGCGGCCCACAAGAGACCCAGTACTTC,CASSPASGPQETQYF
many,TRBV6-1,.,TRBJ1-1,TGTGCCAGCAACCCAGGGACGCAGGAAAGGTTAGCTTTCTTT,CASNPGTQERLAFF
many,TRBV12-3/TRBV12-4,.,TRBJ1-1,TGTGCCAGCAGTTTCCTTACGAACACTGAAGCTTTCTTT,CASSFLTNTEAFF
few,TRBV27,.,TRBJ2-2,TGTGCCAGCGGAAGTCTAGTTAACATCGGGGAGCTGTTTTTT,CASGSLVNIGELFF
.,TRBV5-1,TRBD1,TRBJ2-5,TGCGCCAGCAGCTGGGACAGGGAAGAGACCCAGTACTTC,CASSWDREETQYF
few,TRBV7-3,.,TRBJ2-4,TGTGCCAGCAGAATAGAGAGATCCACTAAGATTAGCCGGAACATTCAGTACTTC,CASRIERSTKISRNIQYF
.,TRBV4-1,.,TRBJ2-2,TGCGCCAGCAGCCAAGGGGCGGTTCGCGAATTGAACACCGGGGAGCTGTTTTTT,CASSQGAVRELNTGELFF
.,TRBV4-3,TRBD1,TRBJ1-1,TGCGCCAGCAGCCTCGACAGGGGGCTTGGCACTGAAGCTTTCTTT,CASSLDRGLGTEAFF